This TCR beta chain was sequenced during a study of T cells in Graves' hyperthyroidism and ophthalmopathy (dated by TCRdb to between 2018 and 2021). General notes on the study: Peripheral blood samples were taken at initial diagnosis, before any treatment was given. A discovery cohort of roughly 100 patients, about 44 with Graves' ophthalmopathy and 55 to 65 with stable Graves' hyperthyroidism, was used to find distinguishing TCR V-J signatures. Prospective prediction of ophthalmopathy was tested in an independent validation cohort consisting of 18 to 20 hyperthyroidism patients and 15 to 17 patients who later progressed to ophthalmopathy. The approximately 100 discovery patients were randomly split 7:3 into training and test sets. In over five Graves' hyperthyroidism patients, the study also compared T-cell repertoires from thyroid tissue with T-cell repertoires from blood. Following sampling, methimazole starting at 30 mg daily was given to hyperthyroidism patients, and high-dose intravenous methylprednisolone was given to ophthalmopathy patients. The paper reports TCR Vbeta CDR3 sequencing of over 120 peripheral blood samples: over 40 ophthalmopathy, fewer than 80 hyperthyroidism and roughly 17 progressor patients. Study-wide findings and limitations: In validation, the model predicted progression to ophthalmopathy with approximately 71% sensitivity and roughly 72% specificity, a median of about 6.7 months before onset. No statistical method was used to set the sample size in advance, and investigators knew the group allocation. A model built on a 13 V-J signature distinguished ophthalmopathy from stable hyperthyroidism, reaching about 88% sensitivity and 81.08% specificity in cross-validation and 80%/75% in testing. Most expanded thyroid clonotypes (frequency above 0.001) were also detected in blood, a finding suggesting that blood repertoires may reflect thyroid immune responses.

A patient counted as having stable Graves' hyperthyroidism if no progression to ophthalmopathy occurred over 18 months of follow-up. Hyperthyroidism patients were newly diagnosed, with disease duration under 2 months, and aged 18 to 65 years. The study excluded patients with uncontrolled infections, other autoimmune diseases, pregnancy or lactation. Clinical symptoms, serum thyroxine and TRAb, thyroid ultrasound, and orbital computed tomography formed the basis for the diagnoses. PBMCs were separated from roughly 9.3 ml of fresh peripheral blood using Ficoll-Paque density gradient centrifugation. Trizol reagent was used to extract total RNA, and RNA quality was then checked on an Agilent 2100 Bioanalyzer. This clonotype was seen many times. The specificity of this receptor is unknown. No clone much larger than this one lies a single base away; base qualities are absent. The TCR beta CDR3 regions were amplified from the RNA transcripts. The first round of RT-PCR for the TCR CDR3 was performed with the HTBI primer set and the Qiagen OneStep RT-PCR kit. The libraries were constructed in a second round of multiplex PCR and then size-selected and purified. Libraries were sequenced paired-end with 100 bp reads on an Illumina HiSeq2000. The paper's processing steps were these. SOAPnuke was used to process the raw data, removing reads that contained adapters or uncalled bases, had a mean Phred below 15, or lacked an exact match to the constant primer or identifier. COPE v1.2.5 was used to merge the high-quality paired reads, and each unique nucleotide sequence was defined as a clonotype. Clonotypes were aligned to IMGT TRBV, TRBD and TRBJ reference segments using MiTCR v1.1. The analysis included only V-J combinations with a frequency above 0.0001, which together covered around 99% of the repertoires. A TCS score was defined as the ratio of F50 (clonal expansion) to E x V (chaos), with BLOSUM62-based TCRdist applied between CDR3 peptides within each V-J. Welch's t-statistics and random forest reduced 450 to 600 V-J features to 10 to 15, which were used in a naive Bayes classifier (R e1071). The public reads were quality trimmed at Q25 with fastp and then assembled into clones with MiXCR by TCRdb, keeping productive beta chains. CDR3 protein sequences are deduplicated, and each keeps its most common genes and DNA. The V and J calls come from TCRdb's annotation, not from the publication. Present in this sample are some 720,000 distinct CDR3 sequences, about 17% of which were seen just once. The ten largest clonotypes hold under 9.5% of the sample.

V gives up 1 base and J gives up 1 base, and the segment between their germline ends measures 17 bases. Looking up the germline V gene (reference sequence) yields CDR1 DFQATT and CDR2 SNEGSKA. Inclusive of the bounding cysteine and phenylalanine, the CDR3 is 16 residues long. The sequence is cut down to CDR3 DNA, 48 bases in frame from base 1. The receptor was derived from a man aged 18 to 29 with Graves' hyperthyroidism. The chain uses TRBV20-1 and TRBJ2-7; matching of 6 bases hints at TRBD1 as the D gene. The specimen was blood. The sequenced DNA: TGCAGTGCTAGAGTCCCCGGCGGACAGCCGTCCTACGAGCAGTACTTC. This codes for CSARVPGGQPSYEQYF.